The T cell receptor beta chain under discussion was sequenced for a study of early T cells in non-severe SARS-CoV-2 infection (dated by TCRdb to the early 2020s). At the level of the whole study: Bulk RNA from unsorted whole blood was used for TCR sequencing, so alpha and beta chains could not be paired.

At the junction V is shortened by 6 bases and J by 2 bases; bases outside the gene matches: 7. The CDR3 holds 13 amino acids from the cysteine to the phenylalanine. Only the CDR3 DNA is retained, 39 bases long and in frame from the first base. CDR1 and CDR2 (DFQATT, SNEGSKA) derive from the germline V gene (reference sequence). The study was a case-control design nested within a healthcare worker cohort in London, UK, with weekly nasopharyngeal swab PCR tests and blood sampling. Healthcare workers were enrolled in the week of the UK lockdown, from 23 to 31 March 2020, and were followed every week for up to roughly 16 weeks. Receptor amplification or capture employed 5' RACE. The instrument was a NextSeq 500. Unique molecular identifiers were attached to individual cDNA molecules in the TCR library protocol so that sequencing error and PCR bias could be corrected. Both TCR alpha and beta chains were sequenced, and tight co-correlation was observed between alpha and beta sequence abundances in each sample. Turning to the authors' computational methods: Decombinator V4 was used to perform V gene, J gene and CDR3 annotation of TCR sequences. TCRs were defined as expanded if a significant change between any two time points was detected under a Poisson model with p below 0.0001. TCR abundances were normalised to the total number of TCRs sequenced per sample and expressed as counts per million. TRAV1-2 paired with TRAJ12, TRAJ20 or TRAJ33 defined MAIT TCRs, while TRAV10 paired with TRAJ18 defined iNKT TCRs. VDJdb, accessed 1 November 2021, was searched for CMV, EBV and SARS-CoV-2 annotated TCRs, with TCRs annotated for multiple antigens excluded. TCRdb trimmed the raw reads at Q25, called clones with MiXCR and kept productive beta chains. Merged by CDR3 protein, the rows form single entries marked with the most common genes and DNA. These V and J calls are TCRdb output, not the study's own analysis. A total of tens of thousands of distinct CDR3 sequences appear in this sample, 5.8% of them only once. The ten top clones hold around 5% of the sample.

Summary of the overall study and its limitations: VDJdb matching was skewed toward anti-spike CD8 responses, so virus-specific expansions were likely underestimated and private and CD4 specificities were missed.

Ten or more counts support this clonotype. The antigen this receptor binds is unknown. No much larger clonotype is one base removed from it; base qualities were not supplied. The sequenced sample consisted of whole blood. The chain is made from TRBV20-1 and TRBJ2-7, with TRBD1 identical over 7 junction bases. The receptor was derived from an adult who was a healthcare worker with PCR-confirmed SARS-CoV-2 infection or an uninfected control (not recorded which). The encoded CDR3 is CSAWETGPYEQYF. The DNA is TGCAGTGCCTGGGAGACAGGGCCCTACGAGCAGTACTTC.